Listed below are T cell receptor beta chains from one sample, sequenced in a study of cytomegalovirus exposure and HLA in healthy donors. This table comes from immunoSEQ multiplex PCR, and its TCRdb copy is limited to in-frame clones, with some not included. The sample has 200,000 to 250,000 clones; almost 80% are singletons. The sequenced material came from PBMCs. The receptors stem from a male donor in good health and CMV-seronegative. The CDR3 runs from the conserved cysteine through the conserved F or W. Fields, in order: V gene, J gene, clone size, D gene, CDR3 protein, CDR3 DNA. D genes are given only for firm matches. Clone size is given for some rows only: seen once, a few or many times, or a class if the clone is expanded.

>TRBV18|TRBJ1-1|few|TRBD1
CASSPLDRGTEAFF
TGTGCCAGCTCACCACTAGACAGGGGCACTGAAGCTTTCTTT
>TRBV7-8|TRBJ2-5|-|TRBD2
CASSPVLAGVKETQYF
TGTGCCAGCAGCCCCGTCCTAGCGGGAGTAAAAGAGACCCAGTACTTC
>TRBV9|TRBJ2-1|-|TRBD2
CASSVGASGRALGNEQFF
TGTGCCAGCAGCGTAGGGGCTAGCGGGAGGGCCCTCGGAAATGAGCAGTTCTTC
>TRBV29-1|TRBJ2-7|-|TRBD2
CSVEDRGAGAYEQYF
TGCAGCGTTGAAGATCGGGGTGCGGGAGCGTACGAGCAGTACTTC
>TRBV13|TRBJ2-5|few|TRBD2
CASSSLAGGPPQETQYF
TGTGCCAGCAGCTCTCTAGCGGGAGGGCCTCCACAAGAGACCCAGTACTTC
>TRBV6-5|TRBJ1-3|-|-
CASSLDRPGNTIYF
TGTGCCAGCAGTCTGGACAGACCTGGAAACACCATATATTTT
>TRBV7-9|TRBJ2-4|-|-
CASSLAVGVDKNIQYF
TGTGCCAGCAGCTTGGCGGTCGGGGTCGACAAAAACATTCAGTACTTC
>TRBV6-1|TRBJ1-1|few|-
CASSSRLINTEAFF
TGTGCCAGCAGTTCGCGCTTGATAAACACTGAAGCTTTCTTT
>TRBV14|TRBJ1-5|many|-
CASSQGDSNQPQHF
TGTGCCAGCAGCCAAGGAGATAGCAATCAGCCCCAGCATTTT
>TRBV7-9|TRBJ2-7|-|-
CASSLVGGGPRNEQYF
TGTGCCAGCAGCTTAGTAGGGGGGGGCCCGAGGAACGAGCAGTACTTC
>TRBV19|TRBJ2-3|-|TRBD2
CASAGGSTDTQYF
TGTGCCAGTGCGGGGGGCTCCACAGATACGCAGTATTTT
>TRBV27|TRBJ1-5|-|-
CASSRRDKDNQPQHF
TGTGCCAGCAGCCGCCGGGACAAGGACAATCAGCCCCAGCATTTT
>TRBV25-1|TRBJ2-7|-|-
CASRIGVHEQYF
TGTGCCAGCAGGATAGGGGTTCACGAGCAGTACTTC
>TRBV5-1|TRBJ2-1|-|TRBD1
CASSLAGTGWNEQFF
TGCGCCAGCAGCTTGGCGGGGACAGGCTGGAATGAGCAGTTCTTC
>TRBV18|TRBJ2-2|-|-
CASSPQTAPTGELFF
TGTGCCAGCTCACCACAGACAGCCCCCACCGGGGAGCTGTTTTTT
>TRBV27|TRBJ2-1|-|TRBD2
CASTLAGEFHEQFF
TGTGCCAGCACCCTAGCGGGAGAGTTTCATGAGCAGTTCTTC
>TRBV27|TRBJ1-2|-|TRBD1
CASSSLGTGVYGYTF
TGTGCCAGCAGTTCGTTAGGGACAGGGGTCTATGGCTACACCTTC
>TRBV2|TRBJ2-7|-|-
CASSRKAGSDGEQYF
TGTGCCAGCTCCAGGAAGGCGGGAAGCGACGGGGAGCAGTACTTC
>TRBV15|TRBJ2-1|-|-
CATAHLAVSYNEQFF
TGTGCCACCGCCCACCTCGCGGTTTCCTACAATGAGCAGTTCTTC
>TRBV5-1|TRBJ2-7|-|-
CASSRGRASYEQYF
TGCGCCAGCAGCAGGGGCAGGGCAAGCTACGAGCAGTACTTC
>TRBV5-1|TRBJ2-7|-|TRBD2
CASSSRAGAAYEQYF
TGCGCCAGCAGCTCTCGAGCGGGAGCCGCCTACGAGCAGTACTTC
>TRBV19|TRBJ1-5|few|-
CASSIQGGHQPQHF
TGTGCCAGTAGTATACAGGGAGGTCATCAGCCCCAGCATTTT
>TRBV7-9|TRBJ2-7|-|TRBD1
CASTRDSYEQYF
TGTGCCAGCACCCGGGACAGCTACGAGCAGTACTTC
>TRBV14|TRBJ2-2|-|-
CASSQAGGTGELFF
TGTGCCAGCAGCCAGGCCGGGGGCACCGGGGAGCTGTTTTTT
>TRBV6-5|TRBJ2-7|-|-
CASSFGQLRWDEQYF
TGTGCCAGCAGTTTCGGACAGCTCCGCTGGGACGAGCAGTACTTC
>TRBV7-2|TRBJ2-3|-|TRBD2
CASSLGLAGRDTQYF
TGTGCCAGCAGCCTTGGACTAGCAGGGAGGGATACGCAGTATTTT
>TRBV10-1|TRBJ2-2|-|-
CASSDQGLGELFF
TGCGCCAGCAGTGACCAAGGACTCGGGGAGCTGTTTTTT
>TRBV9|TRBJ2-2|-|-
CASSVPGPNSDALNTGELFF
TGTGCCAGCAGCGTCCCCGGGCCGAATAGCGACGCTCTGAACACCGGGGAGCTGTTTTTT
>TRBV6-4|TRBJ2-5|once|-
CASSDSRETQYF
TGTGCCAGCAGTGACTCGAGAGAGACCCAGTACTTC
>TRBV19|TRBJ1-2|-|-
CASREQGTWDGYTF
TGTGCCAGTAGAGAACAGGGCACGTGGGATGGCTACACCTTC
>TRBV5-4|TRBJ2-7|-|-
CASSSTTSYEQYF
TGTGCCAGCAGCTCTACCACCTCCTACGAGCAGTACTTC
>TRBV9|TRBJ2-1|once|-
CASSLRLGHNEQFF
TGTGCCAGCAGCCTCAGACTAGGACACAATGAGCAGTTCTTC
>TRBV5-6|TRBJ2-5|-|TRBD2
CATTLAGQETQYF
TGTGCCACCACATTAGCGGGGCAAGAGACCCAGTACTTC
>TRBV7-2|TRBJ2-5|-|TRBD2
CASSFTMTSGRAETQYF
TGTGCCAGCAGCTTTACTATGACTAGCGGGAGGGCAGAGACCCAGTACTTC
>TRBV27|TRBJ2-3|-|-
CASSPQAGGGGNTQYF
TGTGCCAGCAGTCCCCAGGCCGGGGGAGGGGGAAATACGCAGTATTTT
>TRBV5-4|TRBJ2-1|-|TRBD2
CASSLRAGSSYNEQFF
TGTGCCAGCAGCTTAAGAGCGGGGAGCTCCTACAATGAGCAGTTCTTC
>TRBV7-8|TRBJ2-7|few|TRBD2
CASSLALSGSIYEQYF
TGTGCCAGCAGCTTAGCGCTGAGCGGGAGTATCTACGAGCAGTACTTC
>TRBV19|TRBJ2-1|few|-
CASDQIGNNEQFF
TGTGCCAGTGATCAGATCGGGAACAATGAGCAGTTCTTC
>TRBV7-3|TRBJ2-2|-|TRBD2
CASSLAGVLSGELFF
TGTGCCAGCAGCCTAGCGGGAGTCTTGTCCGGGGAGCTGTTTTTT
>TRBV6-1|TRBJ1-5|-|TRBD1
CASRMIDRVNQPQHF
TGTGCCAGCAGGATGATTGACAGGGTAAATCAGCCCCAGCATTTT
>TRBV6-5|TRBJ1-5|-|TRBD1
CASSPQTGGSQPQHF
TGTGCCAGCAGCCCTCAAACAGGGGGCAGTCAGCCCCAGCATTTT
>TRBV4-1|TRBJ2-7|few|TRBD2
CASSQDPGLAGASYEQYF
TGCGCCAGCAGCCAAGACCCCGGACTAGCGGGAGCTTCCTACGAGCAGTACTTC
>TRBV5-1|TRBJ2-5|-|-
CASSLWGRYQETQYF
TGCGCCAGCAGCTTGTGGGGGAGGTACCAAGAGACCCAGTACTTC
>TRBV2|TRBJ2-1|few|TRBD2
CASSEALAAYSYNEQFF
TGTGCCAGCAGTGAAGCGCTAGCGGCCTACTCCTACAATGAGCAGTTCTTC
>TRBV7-9|TRBJ2-5|-|TRBD2
CASSLATSGTETQYF
TGTGCCAGCAGCTTAGCGACTAGCGGGACAGAGACCCAGTACTTC